A selection of T cell receptor beta chains follows, all from one sample in a study of cytomegalovirus exposure and HLA in healthy donors. TCRdb's copy holds only in-frame clones and misses some; the assay was immunoSEQ multiplex PCR. The sample contains about 130,000 clones, around two thirds of which appear only once. Input material: PBMCs. The receptors derive from a man in his late teens or twenties in good health and CMV-seropositive. CDR3s include the opening cysteine and the closing phenylalanine or tryptophan. Each record gives: V gene, D gene, J gene, clone size, CDR3 DNA, CDR3 protein. D genes are given only for firm matches. Size is stated for part of the rows, as once, few or many counts, or as a class when the clone is expanded.

v_call: TRBV6-6
d_call: NA
j_call: TRBJ2-7
clone_size: few
cdr3_nt: TGTGCCAGCAGTTACTGGGGAGCTGGGTACGAGCAGTACTTC
cdr3_aa: CASSYWGAGYEQYF

v_call: TRBV15
d_call: NA
j_call: TRBJ2-4
clone_size: NA
cdr3_nt: TGTGCCACCAGCAGAGATATCAGGTCCGGCATTCAGTACTTC
cdr3_aa: CATSRDIRSGIQYF

v_call: TRBV13
d_call: NA
j_call: TRBJ2-1
clone_size: NA
cdr3_nt: TGTGCCAGCAGCCGCTACAATGAGCAGTTCTTC
cdr3_aa: CASSRYNEQFF

v_call: TRBV28
d_call: NA
j_call: TRBJ2-7
clone_size: few
cdr3_nt: TGTGCCAGCAGTTTATCTGGACAGTACGGGAGGGAGCAGTACTTC
cdr3_aa: CASSLSGQYGREQYF

v_call: TRBV5-1
d_call: NA
j_call: TRBJ2-1
clone_size: NA
cdr3_nt: TGCGCCAGCAGCACACCGGTGGGGGGGGCGCTTCACAATGAGCAGTTCTTC
cdr3_aa: CASSTPVGGALHNEQFF

v_call: TRBV30
d_call: NA
j_call: TRBJ2-7
clone_size: NA
cdr3_nt: TGTGCCTGGAGTCCCTCTCGGGAGCAGTACTTC
cdr3_aa: CAWSPSREQYF

v_call: TRBV9
d_call: NA
j_call: TRBJ1-1
clone_size: few
cdr3_nt: TGTGCCAGCAGCGTAGTAACAGGCCAGAACACTGAAGCTTTCTTT
cdr3_aa: CASSVVTGQNTEAFF

v_call: TRBV30
d_call: TRBD2
j_call: TRBJ2-5
clone_size: NA
cdr3_nt: TGTGCCTGGAGAACTAGCGCCTCCGGAGAGACCCAGTACTTC
cdr3_aa: CAWRTSASGETQYF

v_call: TRBV11-3
d_call: NA
j_call: TRBJ2-7
clone_size: NA
cdr3_nt: TGTGCCAGCAGCTGGATCCCGGGAAGCTCCTACGAGCAGTACTTC
cdr3_aa: CASSWIPGSSYEQYF

v_call: TRBV4-2
d_call: TRBD2
j_call: TRBJ2-5
clone_size: NA
cdr3_nt: TGTGCCAGCGGTAGCGGGGGGGCCCACGAGGAGACCCAGTACTTC
cdr3_aa: CASGSGGAHEETQYF

v_call: TRBV11-2
d_call: TRBD2
j_call: TRBJ2-7
clone_size: once
cdr3_nt: TGTGCCAGCAGCTTAGAGGGGCGGGGGCTAGCGGGGGGAAACTCCTACGAGCAGTACTTC
cdr3_aa: CASSLEGRGLAGGNSYEQYF

v_call: TRBV18
d_call: TRBD1
j_call: TRBJ2-5
clone_size: NA
cdr3_nt: TGTGCCAGCTCACCACCTGGACAGGGGAAGGAGACCCAGTACTTC
cdr3_aa: CASSPPGQGKETQYF

v_call: TRBV5-1
d_call: TRBD2
j_call: TRBJ2-3
clone_size: NA
cdr3_nt: TGCGCCAGCAGCTTCCAGGGCGCTAGCGGGGTCCAAGATACGCAGTATTTT
cdr3_aa: CASSFQGASGVQDTQYF

v_call: TRBV28
d_call: TRBD1
j_call: TRBJ1-2
clone_size: NA
cdr3_nt: TGTGCCAGCAGTTCGACAGGGATACACTATGGCTACACCTTC
cdr3_aa: CASSSTGIHYGYTF

v_call: TRBV5-4
d_call: NA
j_call: TRBJ1-4
clone_size: many
cdr3_nt: TGTGCCAGCAGCCATTCAGGGAGGAAAAATGAAAAACTGTTTTTT
cdr3_aa: CASSHSGRKNEKLFF

v_call: TRBV11-2
d_call: TRBD1
j_call: TRBJ2-7
clone_size: NA
cdr3_nt: TGTGCCAGCTCTCTTGGGGACAGGGCGACCTACGAGCAGTACTTC
cdr3_aa: CASSLGDRATYEQYF

v_call: TRBV4-2
d_call: TRBD2
j_call: TRBJ2-7
clone_size: NA
cdr3_nt: TGTGCCAGCAGCCAAGAGGGACTAGAGACCTACGAGCAGTACTTC
cdr3_aa: CASSQEGLETYEQYF

v_call: TRBV27
d_call: NA
j_call: TRBJ2-3
clone_size: NA
cdr3_nt: TGTGCCAGCAGTTCCTCTCTCACAGATACGCAGTATTTT
cdr3_aa: CASSSSLTDTQYF

v_call: TRBV11-2
d_call: NA
j_call: TRBJ2-5
clone_size: few
cdr3_nt: TGTGCCAGCAGCGCCCGGACAGCGGGGAAAGAGACCCAGTACTTC
cdr3_aa: CASSARTAGKETQYF

v_call: TRBV4-1
d_call: NA
j_call: TRBJ2-2
clone_size: NA
cdr3_nt: TGCGCCAGCAGCCAGCCTCTCCCGGGACACTACACCGGGGAGCTGTTTTTT
cdr3_aa: CASSQPLPGHYTGELFF

v_call: TRBV25-1
d_call: NA
j_call: TRBJ2-7
clone_size: NA
cdr3_nt: TGTGCCAGCAGTGATTCTCGGCAGGGTTTACTTAACGAGCAGTACTTC
cdr3_aa: CASSDSRQGLLNEQYF

v_call: TRBV4-1
d_call: TRBD1
j_call: TRBJ1-5
clone_size: NA
cdr3_nt: TGCGCCAGCAGCCCTTTGGGGGACAGGGTCCTCTTCAGTCAGCCCCAGCATTTT
cdr3_aa: CASSPLGDRVLFSQPQHF

v_call: TRBV11-2
d_call: TRBD1
j_call: TRBJ2-2
clone_size: NA
cdr3_nt: TGTGCCAGCAGCGGACTCACAGGGGGCTACGGGGAGCTGTTTTTT
cdr3_aa: CASSGLTGGYGELFF

v_call: TRBV5-1
d_call: TRBD2
j_call: TRBJ2-5
clone_size: NA
cdr3_nt: TGCGCCAGCAGCTTGTTTCCTAGCGGGGGGGGGAGACAAGAGACCCAGTACTTC
cdr3_aa: CASSLFPSGGGRQETQYF

v_call: TRBV6-6
d_call: TRBD1
j_call: TRBJ2-2
clone_size: once
cdr3_nt: TGTGCCAGCAGTTGCCTGGGGACAGGGCCCACCGGGGAGCTGTTTTTT
cdr3_aa: CASSCLGTGPTGELFF

v_call: TRBV9
d_call: NA
j_call: TRBJ2-5
clone_size: NA
cdr3_nt: TGTGCCAGCAGCTTACAGGGTGGAGAGACCCAGTACTTC
cdr3_aa: CASSLQGGETQYF

v_call: TRBV28
d_call: NA
j_call: TRBJ1-1
clone_size: NA
cdr3_nt: TGTGCCAGCAGTCTCCTGAGGGGAGGGACTGAAGCTTTCTTT
cdr3_aa: CASSLLRGGTEAFF

v_call: TRBV9
d_call: NA
j_call: TRBJ2-5
clone_size: NA
cdr3_nt: TGTGCCAGCAGCGTAGGCAGGGATCAAGAGACCCAGTACTTC
cdr3_aa: CASSVGRDQETQYF